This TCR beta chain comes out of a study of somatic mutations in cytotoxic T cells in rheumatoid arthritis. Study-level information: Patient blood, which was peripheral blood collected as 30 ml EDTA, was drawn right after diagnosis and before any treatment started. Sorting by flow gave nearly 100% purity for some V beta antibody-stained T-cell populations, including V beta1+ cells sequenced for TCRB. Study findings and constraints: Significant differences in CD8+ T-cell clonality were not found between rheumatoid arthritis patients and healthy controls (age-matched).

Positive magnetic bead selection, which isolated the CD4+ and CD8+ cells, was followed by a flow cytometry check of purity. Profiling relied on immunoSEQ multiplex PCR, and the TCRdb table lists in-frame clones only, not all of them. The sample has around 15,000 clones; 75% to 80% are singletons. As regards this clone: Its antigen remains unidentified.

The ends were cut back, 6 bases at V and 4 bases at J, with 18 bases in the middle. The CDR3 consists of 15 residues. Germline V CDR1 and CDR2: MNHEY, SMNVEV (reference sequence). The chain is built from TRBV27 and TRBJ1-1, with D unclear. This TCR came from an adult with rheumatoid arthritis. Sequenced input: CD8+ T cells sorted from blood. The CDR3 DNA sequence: TGTGCCAGCAGCTTAGTAGGCTTGGGTTTCACTGAAGCTTTCTTT. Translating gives CASSLVGLGFTEAFF.